This TCR beta chain was identified in a study of T-cell memory formation after mild COVID-19. CDR3 length: 15 residues. The V end lost 4 bases, the J end lost 4 bases, and 16 bases lay between the germline ends. Germline-derived CDR1 and CDR2 are SGHDN and FVKESK. Study observations and caveats: There were some responding clones in pre-infection memory, which suggested that cross-reactive memory had joined.

The table lists this clonotype with a few counts. The target antigen is unknown. MiXCR, run by TCRdb on the 5' RACE reads, gives a single entry per CDR3 protein. The sample carries about 320,000 distinct CDR3 sequences, roughly 13% recorded once. The sequenced material came from PBMCs or a T cell subset sorted from them (not recorded which). This chain links TRBV14 with TRBJ1-2; TRBD1 might be the D (6 bases). The clonotype comes from a man aged 18 to 30 who had mild COVID-19 (a few samples of this study predate the infection). Cell type and time point are not known. The CDR3 DNA is TGTGCCAGCAGCCCCCAGTTGGAGGGGGTCTATGGCTACACCTTC. This gives the protein CASSPQLEGVYGYTF.